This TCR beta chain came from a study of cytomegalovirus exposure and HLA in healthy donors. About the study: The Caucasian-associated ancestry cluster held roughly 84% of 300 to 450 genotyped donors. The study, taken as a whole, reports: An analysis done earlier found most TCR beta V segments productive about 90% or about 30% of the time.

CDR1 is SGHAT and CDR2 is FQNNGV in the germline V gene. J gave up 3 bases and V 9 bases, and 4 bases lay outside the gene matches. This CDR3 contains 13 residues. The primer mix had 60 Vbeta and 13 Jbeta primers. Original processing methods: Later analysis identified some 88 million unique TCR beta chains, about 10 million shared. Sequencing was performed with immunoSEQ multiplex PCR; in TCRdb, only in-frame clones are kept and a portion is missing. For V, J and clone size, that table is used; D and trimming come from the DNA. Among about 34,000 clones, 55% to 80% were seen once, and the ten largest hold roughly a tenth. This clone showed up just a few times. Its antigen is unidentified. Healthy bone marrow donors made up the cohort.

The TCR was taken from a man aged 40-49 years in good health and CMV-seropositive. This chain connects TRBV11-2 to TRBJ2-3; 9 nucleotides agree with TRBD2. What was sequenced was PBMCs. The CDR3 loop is CASRAGGTDTQYF. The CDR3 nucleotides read TGTGCCAGTCGGGCGGGGGGGACAGATACGCAGTATTTT.